Below are 17 T cell receptor beta chains sequenced from a single sample in a study of cytomegalovirus exposure and HLA in healthy donors. Primers included in the PCR were 60 Vbeta and 13 Jbeta primers. Assay used: immunoSEQ multiplex PCR; TCRdb lists only in-frame clones, some missing. The table lists some 200,000 clones, around 80% of them singletons. Material: PBMCs. Every receptor here comes from a man aged 18 to 29 in good health and CMV-seronegative.

The chain links TRBV28 to TRBJ1-5, with no clear D. Germline CDR1 and CDR2: MDHEN and SYDVKM. V was cut by 3 bases and J by 0 bases, with 6 bases left in between. There are 14 residues in the CDR3. In DNA, the CDR3 is TGTGCCAGCAGTTTGGCAGGTAGCAATCAGCCCCAGCATTTT. Translated: CASSLAGSNQPQHF.

This clone was picked up one time. This chain links TRBV5-1 with TRBJ2-2; 9 nucleotides line up with TRBD2. The CDR3 loop spans 17 amino acids. Losses at the gene ends were 3 bases for V and 0 bases for J; bases not matched to a gene: 6. The germline V gene encodes CDR1 SGHRS and CDR2 YFSETQ. CDR3 nucleotides: TGCGCCAGCAGCTCATCAACTAGCGGGCCGAACACCGGGGAGCTGTTTTTT. Protein product: CASSSSTSGPNTGELFF.

The chain recombines TRBV6-5 with TRBJ2-7, with 8 bases aligning to TRBD1. The V segment lost 5 bases and the J segment 3 bases; nucleotides outside the gene matches: 9. The CDR3 runs to 15 residues. Looked up from germline, CDR1 is MNHEY and CDR2 is SVGAGI. The CDR3 loop is CASSNRDRGRYEQYF. CDR3 in DNA: TGTGCCAGCAGTAATCGAGACAGGGGACGCTACGAGCAGTACTTC.

The chain links TRBV11-2 to TRBJ1-1; no definite D call. V lost 4 bases, J lost 1 base, and 19 bases lay in between. Germline V CDR1 and CDR2: SGHAT, FQNNGV. The CDR3 consists of 17 residues. This CDR3 reads CASSSRFRSGRNTEAFF. The CDR3, as DNA: TGTGCCAGCAGCTCACGTTTTCGCTCGGGGAGGAACACTGAAGCTTTCTTT.

The chain couples TRBV30 to TRBJ2-7; TRBD1 is a possible D gene (6 bases). Germline CDR1 and CDR2: GTSNPN and SVGIG (reference sequence). This CDR3 is 12 amino acids long. Trimming cost V 2 bases and J 4 bases, with 9 bases left between them. The CDR3 region is CAWSQGLYEQYF. The CDR3 nucleotides are TGTGCCTGGAGTCAGGGGCTTTACGAGCAGTACTTC.

Here the CDR3 reads CASRGGHTGDYGYTF. The CDR3 DNA reads TGCGCCAGCAGAGGAGGCCATACAGGGGACTATGGCTACACCTTC. The rearrangement links TRBV5-1 to TRBJ1-2; 7 bases agree with TRBD1. The CDR3 runs 15 residues. The junction had 10 bases not matched to a gene; V was cut back by 5 bases and J by 3 bases. From germline, CDR1 is SGHRS and CDR2 YFSETQ.

The chain has TRBV13 and TRBJ2-7, with TRBD2 as a possible D gene (6 bases). V was cut by 0 bases and J by 4 bases, with 10 bases left in between. Germline V CDR1 and CDR2: PRHDT, FYEKMQ (reference sequence). The CDR3 has 14 amino acids. In DNA form, the CDR3 reads TGTGCCAGCAGCTTAGGACTAGCCCCTTACGAGCAGTACTTC. Translation gives CASSLGLAPYEQYF.

The rearrangement links TRBV30 to TRBJ2-7; D is perhaps TRBD1 (6 bases). Germline V gene sequence: CDR1 GTSNPN, CDR2 SVGIG (reference sequence). This CDR3 is 13 amino acids long. V was clipped by 4 bases and J by 2 bases, with 12 bases between them. CDR3 bases: TGTGCCTGGACACCCAGGGGCCCCTACGAGCAGTACTTC. Amino acids: CAWTPRGPYEQYF.

The chain joins TRBV7-8 to TRBJ2-7; D ambiguous. Between the trimmed V and J ends, which lost 4 bases and 1 base, there was a span of 17 bases. The CDR3 length is 16 residues. CDR1 SGHVS and CDR2 FQNEAQ come from the germline V gene. For the CDR3, the DNA is TGTGCCAGCAGCTACAAGCTTGGCGGCCGTTCCTACGAGCAGTACTTC. This encodes CASSYKLGGRSYEQYF.

The chain has TRBV4-1 and TRBJ2-4, with D uncertain. The CDR3 is 18 amino acids. Trimming removed 0 bases at V and 2 bases at J, with 17 bases between. In germline, CDR1 is MGHRA, CDR2 YSYEKL. The CDR3 region has the DNA TGCGCCAGCAGCCAAGATAGCAGCTTAAGAGGAACCAAAAACATTCAGTACTTC. Residues: CASSQDSSLRGTKNIQYF.

The chain has TRBV11-2 and TRBJ2-5, with TRBD1 as a possible D gene (6 bases). The CDR3 is made up of 14 amino acids. Trimming cost V 5 bases and J 3 bases, with 13 bases left between them. Per the germline V gene, CDR1 is SGHAT and CDR2 is FQNNGV. This CDR3 is CASSQQGFKETQYF. CDR3 bases: TGTGCCAGCAGCCAACAGGGTTTTAAAGAGACCCAGTACTTC. Full variable domain (outside the CDR3, taken from reference TRBV11-2 and TRBJ2-5): EAGVAQSPRYKIIEKRQSVAFWCNPISGHATLYWYQQILGQGPKLLIQFQNNGVVDDSQLPKDRFSAERLKGVDSTLKIQPAKLEDSAVYLCASSQQGFKETQYFGPGTRLLVL.

This rearrangement joins TRBV18 to TRBJ2-1; D uncertain. The germline V and J ends were trimmed by 4 bases and 0 bases, with 7 bases remaining between them. The germline CDR1 and CDR2 sequences are KGHSH and LQKENI. This CDR3 spans 14 amino acids. The CDR3 DNA sequence: TGTGCCAGCTCACACGAGAGCTCCTACAATGAGCAGTTCTTC. Its translation: CASSHESSYNEQFF.

This rearrangement joins TRBV27 to TRBJ2-1; TRBD1 is a possible D gene (6 bases). V was trimmed by 4 bases and J by 4 bases, leaving 11 bases between them. The CDR3 consists of 14 residues. CDR1 and CDR2 from the germline V gene are MNHEY and SMNVEV (reference sequence). The CDR3 spells CASSSFTGYNEQFF. DNA of the CDR3: TGTGCCAGCAGTTCGTTCACAGGGTACAATGAGCAGTTCTTC.

V and J are TRBV6-5 and TRBJ1-5, with 10 bases that match TRBD1. Germline V gene data show CDR1 as MNHEY and CDR2 as SVGAGI. CDR3 length: 15 amino acids. V was pared by 6 bases and J by 7 bases, with 9 bases of the junction left unmatched. The CDR3 loop reads CASRVGTGARQPQHF. DNA of the CDR3: TGTGCCAGCAGGGTAGGGACAGGGGCAAGACAGCCCCAGCATTTT.

The chain links TRBV5-4 to TRBJ2-7, with TRBD1 identical over 8 bases. Losses at the gene ends were 4 bases for V and 6 bases for J; bases not matched to a gene: 12. The CDR3 has 15 residues. CDR1 SGHNT and CDR2 YYREEE come from the germline V gene (reference sequence). CDR3 in DNA: TGTGCCAGCAGCGATGACAGGGGCGTTTTTACCGAGCAGTACTTC. Its protein is CASSDDRGVFTEQYF.

The chain joins TRBV29-1 to TRBJ1-1, with 7 bases matching TRBD1. CDR1 SQVTM and CDR2 ANQGSEA come from the germline V gene. This CDR3 contains 15 residues. V shed 2 bases, J shed 1 base, and the junction held 7 bases outside the gene matches. The CDR3 DNA follows: TGCAGCGTTGAACTAAGGGACAGCCAGAACACTGAAGCTTTCTTT. It specifies CSVELRDSQNTEAFF.

The chain has TRBV5-1 and TRBJ2-7; TRBD1 agrees at 7 bases. CDR1 is SGHRS, CDR2 YFSETQ, per germline. CDR3 length equals 13 residues. Germline trimming cut 10 bases from V and 4 bases from J; bases unmatched to any gene: 11. The CDR3 spells CAGLSRGHYEQYF. In DNA form, the CDR3 reads TGCGCCGGGCTGTCTAGGGGGCATTACGAGCAGTACTTC.